Listed below are T cell receptor beta chains from one sample, sequenced in a study of cytomegalovirus exposure and HLA in healthy donors. The data were produced by immunoSEQ multiplex PCR, yet TCRdb's version contains in-frame clones alone and is incomplete. There are roughly 330,000 clones in the sample; approximately 90% occur only once, and over 1% lies in the top ten. The sequenced sample consisted of PBMCs. The origin of the receptors is a woman in her 30s in good health and CMV-seropositive. CDR3s include the opening cysteine and the closing phenylalanine or tryptophan. A D gene is named only where the DNA matches it firmly. Clone sizes are given selectively: once, few, many, or a class where the clone is expanded.

>TRBV25-1|TRBJ2-1|.|.
CASSSPLAGPYNEQFF
TGTGCCAGCAGTTCCCCCCTGGCGGGGCCCTACAATGAGCAGTTCTTC
>TRBV6-1|TRBJ2-5|.|.
CASSEVPVQETQYF
TGTGCCAGCAGTGAGGTCCCAGTACAAGAGACCCAGTACTTC
>TRBV28|TRBJ1-5|.|.
CASTPLVYSNQPQHF
TGTGCCAGCACTCCCCTCGTTTATAGCAATCAGCCCCAGCATTTT
>TRBV19|TRBJ2-2|.|.
CASSKGTRFTGELFF
TGTGCCAGTAGTAAAGGAACTAGATTCACCGGGGAGCTGTTTTTT
>TRBV2|TRBJ1-5|.|.
CASSEKIGHQPQHF
TGTGCCAGCAGTGAAAAAATAGGTCACCAGCCCCAGCATTTT
>TRBV5-4|TRBJ1-1|.|once
CASSPPGLWAEAFF
TGTGCCAGCAGCCCTCCAGGACTGTGGGCTGAAGCTTTCTTT
>TRBV2|TRBJ2-5|TRBD1|once
CASSMTTGGGETQYF
TGTGCCAGCAGTATGACGACAGGGGGAGGAGAGACCCAGTACTTC
>TRBV9|TRBJ1-1|.|.
CASSVRGMNTEAFF
TGTGCCAGCAGCGTGCGGGGAATGAACACTGAAGCTTTCTTT
>TRBV29-1|TRBJ1-2|.|.
CSVEFGQRRYGYTF
TGCAGCGTTGAATTCGGGCAGCGACGCTATGGCTACACCTTC
>TRBV7-8|TRBJ2-1|TRBD2|.
CASSEELAGGHNEQFF
TGTGCCAGCAGCGAAGAACTAGCGGGGGGGCACAATGAGCAGTTCTTC
>TRBV2|TRBJ2-3|TRBD2|once
CASSPGALAGLTDTQYF
TGTGCCAGCAGTCCCGGGGCACTAGCGGGACTCACAGATACGCAGTATTTT
>TRBV29-1|TRBJ1-4|.|once
CSVEDWAGMGTNEKLFF
TGCAGCGTTGAAGATTGGGCAGGGATGGGGACTAATGAAAAACTGTTTTTT
>TRBV5-6|TRBJ2-1|TRBD2|.
CASSSEYAGATYNEQFF
TGTGCCAGCAGCTCTGAATATGCGGGAGCGACCTACAATGAGCAGTTCTTC
>TRBV6-5|TRBJ2-7|.|once
CASSSLRALPYEQYF
TGTGCCAGCAGTTCCCTAAGGGCCCTTCCCTACGAGCAGTACTTC
>TRBV23-1|TRBJ2-7|TRBD1|.
CASSQSVPTGDEYEQYF
TGCGCCAGCAGTCAATCGGTCCCGACAGGGGATGAATACGAGCAGTACTTC
>TRBV4-3|TRBJ2-1|TRBD2|.
CASSQVAGAGNEQFF
TGCGCCAGCAGCCAAGTAGCGGGAGCCGGCAATGAGCAGTTCTTC
>TRBV4-2|TRBJ2-7|TRBD2|.
CASSQEASASGAPYEQYF
TGTGCCAGCAGCCAAGAAGCTTCGGCTAGCGGAGCCCCCTACGAGCAGTACTTC
>TRBV15|TRBJ2-3|.|.
CATSRLGGTTGSTQYF
TGTGCCACCAGCAGACTTGGGGGAACTACAGGGTCCACGCAGTATTTT
>TRBV6-5|TRBJ2-5|TRBD2|few
CASQPTGSGVETQYF
TGTGCCAGCCAACCTACGGGTAGCGGGGTAGAGACCCAGTACTTC
>TRBV7-7|TRBJ2-3|TRBD2|.
CASSRTSGSTDTQYF
TGTGCCAGCAGCCGAACTAGCGGTAGCACAGATACGCAGTATTTT
>TRBV11-2|TRBJ2-7|.|.
CASSPRVTSNYEQYF
TGTGCCAGCAGCCCGAGGGTTACATCCAACTACGAGCAGTACTTC
>TRBV5-1|TRBJ2-1|TRBD2|.
CASSLSGNYYNEQFF
TGCGCCAGCAGCCTTAGCGGGAACTATTACAATGAGCAGTTCTTC
>TRBV27|TRBJ1-4|TRBD1|once
CASSLTSTGKLLFF
TGTGCCAGCAGTTTAACTTCGACAGGGAAATTGCTGTTTTTT
>TRBV11-3|TRBJ1-3|.|.
CASSLDRDPRNTIYF
TGTGCCAGCAGCTTAGATCGGGACCCAAGAAACACCATATATTTT
>TRBV2|TRBJ2-1|TRBD1|.
CANTISVGTGAYNEQFF
TGTGCCAACACTATATCGGTCGGGACAGGGGCCTACAATGAGCAGTTCTTC
>TRBV20-1|TRBJ2-7|.|once
CSAAPPGPIF
TGCAGTGCTGCTCCACCGGGACCTATCTTC
>TRBV5-1|TRBJ1-1|.|.
CASSLVGLGLNTEAFF
TGCGCCAGCAGCTTGGTAGGCTTAGGGCTGAACACTGAAGCTTTCTTT
>TRBV7-6|TRBJ1-5|.|.
CASSQNRDSNQPQHF
TGTGCCAGCAGCCAGAACAGGGACAGCAATCAGCCCCAGCATTTT
>TRBV2|TRBJ1-1|TRBD1|.
CASSESQGAYTEAFF
TGTGCCAGCAGTGAGAGCCAGGGGGCGTACACTGAAGCTTTCTTT
>TRBV19|TRBJ2-7|.|.
CASSIAGRGNYEQYF
TGTGCCAGTAGCATTGCCGGGCGGGGTAACTACGAGCAGTACTTC
>TRBV5-6|TRBJ1-2|TRBD1|.
CASSWGTGGLNGYTF
TGTGCCAGCAGCTGGGGGACAGGGGGCTTAAATGGCTACACCTTC
>TRBV5-1|TRBJ2-2|TRBD2|few
CASSPGLAGVGELFF
TGCGCCAGCAGCCCGGGACTAGCGGGAGTCGGGGAGCTGTTTTTT
>TRBV6-5|TRBJ2-3|TRBD2|.
CASSLGGAFTDTQYF
TGTGCCAGCAGCCTCGGGGGGGCCTTCACAGATACGCAGTATTTT
>TRBV11-2|TRBJ2-1|.|.
CASSLVNEQFF
TGTGCCAGCAGCTTAGTTAATGAGCAGTTCTTC
>TRBV9|TRBJ2-3|TRBD1|.
CASSFGQGFPLGTDTQYF
TGTGCCAGCAGCTTTGGACAGGGATTTCCACTCGGCACAGATACGCAGTATTTT
>TRBV30|TRBJ1-2|.|.
CAWSSARNIEGYTF
TGTGCCTGGAGTTCGGCGAGAAATATCGAGGGCTACACCTTC
>TRBV6-5|TRBJ2-7|.|.
CASSYSGSLSYEQYF
TGTGCCAGCAGTTACTCGGGCAGTCTCTCCTACGAGCAGTACTTC
>TRBV4-3|TRBJ1-6|.|.
CASSQERGRYNSPLHF
TGCGCCAGCAGCCAAGAAAGGGGGAGATATAATTCACCCCTCCACTTT
>TRBV5-4|TRBJ1-5|.|.
CASSLQGVDQPQHF
TGTGCCAGCAGCTTACAGGGAGTGGATCAGCCCCAGCATTTT
>TRBV19|TRBJ1-2|TRBD1|few
CATRNSGTGESGYTF
TGTGCCACCCGTAATTCCGGGACAGGGGAATCTGGCTACACCTTC
>TRBV4-3|TRBJ2-7|.|.
CASSQGWGSYEQYF
TGCGCCAGCAGCCAAGGTTGGGGATCCTACGAGCAGTACTTC
>TRBV28|TRBJ2-5|TRBD2|.
CASSLTGGPRETQYF
TGTGCCAGCAGTTTGACGGGGGGGCCTAGGGAGACCCAGTACTTC
>TRBV9|TRBJ2-1|TRBD1|.
CASSEFTGAPNNEQFF
TGTGCCAGCAGCGAATTTACAGGGGCCCCAAACAATGAGCAGTTCTTC
>TRBV4-3|TRBJ1-2|.|.
CASSLGFGYTF
TGCGCCAGCAGCCTGGGATTTGGTTACACCTTC
>TRBV7-8|TRBJ2-2|.|.
CASSLSHGTLFGTGELFF
TGTGCCAGCAGCTTATCACACGGGACCCTCTTTGGGACCGGGGAGCTGTTTTTT
>TRBV7-9|TRBJ2-1|TRBD2|once
CASSRLAGNSYNEQFF
TGTGCCAGCAGCCGCCTAGCGGGGAACTCCTACAATGAGCAGTTCTTC
>TRBV2|TRBJ1-4|.|.
CASSLTGPRYEKLFF
TGTGCCAGCAGTTTAACAGGGCCGCGCTATGAAAAACTGTTTTTT
>TRBV27|TRBJ2-1|.|few
CASSLDLYNEQFF
TGTGCCAGCAGTTTAGACCTCTACAATGAGCAGTTCTTC
>TRBV11-2|TRBJ2-7|TRBD2|.
CASSLSLPSGGRGYEQYF
TGTGCCAGCAGCTTATCGTTGCCTAGCGGGGGGAGGGGCTACGAGCAGTACTTC
>TRBV27|TRBJ2-7|TRBD2|.
CASREGLASSYEQYF
TGTGCCAGCAGGGAGGGACTAGCGTCCTCCTACGAGCAGTACTTC
>TRBV5-1|TRBJ2-7|TRBD1|.
CASSYGTGGASYEQYF
TGCGCCAGCAGCTACGGGACAGGGGGGGCTTCCTACGAGCAGTACTTC
>TRBV4-3|TRBJ2-1|.|.
CASSQLAAAYNEQFF
TGCGCCAGCAGCCAGTTAGCGGCTGCCTACAATGAGCAGTTCTTC
>TRBV6-1|TRBJ2-2|.|.
CASSRRSGELFF
TGTGCCTCCTCGAGGCGGTCCGGGGAGCTGTTTTTT
>TRBV28|TRBJ1-2|TRBD1|.
CASARTGVRGYTF
TGTGCCAGCGCACGGACAGGGGTGCGGGGCTACACCTTC
>TRBV9|TRBJ2-3|.|.
CASSVASGTYTQYF
TGTGCCAGCAGCGTAGCGTCGGGGACTTATACGCAGTATTTT
>TRBV29-1|TRBJ2-1|.|.
CSVGGIGSGEQFF
TGCAGCGTGGGGGGAATCGGGAGCGGTGAGCAGTTCTTC
>TRBV9|TRBJ2-1|TRBD2|.
CASSVSSGNLDEQFF
TGTGCCAGCAGCGTCTCTAGCGGGAATTTAGATGAGCAGTTCTTC